This TCR beta chain appears in the sequencing data of a study of blood T cell repertoires in COVID-19. Clones were read by immunoSEQ multiplex PCR, and TCRdb kept only the in-frame ones, dropping some. The sample lists nearly 45,000 clones; around 80% were seen once. CDR1 and CDR2 from the germline V gene are SEHNR and FQNEAQ (reference sequence). This CDR3 has 16 residues. Trimming at V came to 5 bases and at J to 3 bases, leaving 6 bases not matched to a gene. The TCR comes from a man aged 65-85 years with acute or convalescent COVID-19. The sequenced sample consisted of peripheral blood. The J gene is TRBJ2-2, the V gene TRBV7-9; 10 bases are shared with TRBD2. The CDR3 region is CASSRPAGGHTGELFF. The CDR3 DNA is TGTGCCAGCAGCCGTCCAGCGGGGGGGCACACCGGGGAGCTGTTTTTT.